These 15 T cell receptor beta chains share one sample of origin, sequenced in a study of T cells in Graves' hyperthyroidism and ophthalmopathy. RNA transcripts provided the source from which TCR beta CDR3 regions were amplified. The TCR CDR3 was amplified in a first-round RT-PCR using the HTBI primer set. Via MiXCR, TCRdb re-called the multiplex PCR reads, giving one row per CDR3 protein. The sample consists of 800,000 or so distinct CDR3 sequences, roughly 40% of them appearing once. The source material was blood. All receptors come from a man aged 18 to 35 with Graves' hyperthyroidism.

V is TRBV7-9 and J is TRBJ1-2; D is unresolved. V was pared by 5 bases and J by 6 bases, with 10 bases between. The CDR3 covers 12 residues. Germline assignment: CDR1 SEHNR and CDR2 FQNEAQ (reference sequence). This CDR3 is CASSPRNNGYTF. CDR3 nucleotide sequence: TGTGCCAGCAGCCCCAGGAACAATGGCTACACCTTC. Full variable domain (remainder filled in from reference TRBV7-9 and TRBJ1-2): DTGVSQNPRHKITKRGQNVTFRCDPISEHNRLYWYRQTLGQGPEFLTYFQNEAQLEKSRLLSDRFSAERPKGSFSTLEIQRTEQGDSAMYLCASSPRNNGYTFGSGTRLTVV.

Ten or more counts support this clonotype. CDR3 residues: CASSLDQPQHF. The CDR3 nucleotides read TGTGCCAGCAGTTTAGATCAGCCCCAGCATTTT. The V gene is TRBV12-3 or TRBV12-4, the J gene TRBJ1-5; D call uncertain. The V gene lost 1 base and the J gene lost 5 bases, with 0 bases spanning the gap. This CDR3 contains 11 residues.

This clonotype was observed many times. The V and J genes are TRBV14 and TRBJ2-5; D is uncertain. CDR3 length: 14 residues. V was trimmed by 4 bases and J by 5 bases, leaving 14 bases between them. The germline gives CDR1 SGHDN, CDR2 FVKESK. The CDR3: CASSLDSDVETQYF. DNA for the CDR3: TGTGCCAGCAGCCTAGACTCCGACGTGGAGACCCAGTACTTC.

This clonotype was picked up many times. The chain joins TRBV7-2 to TRBJ1-5; D uncertain. Germline V CDR1 and CDR2: SGHTA, FQGNSA. CDR3 length equals 13 residues. The V and J ends lost 3 bases and 5 bases respectively, with 8 bases between them. This CDR3 is CASSFLADQPQHF. CDR3 nucleotide sequence: TGTGCCAGCAGCTTTTTAGCGGATCAGCCCCAGCATTTT.

This CDR3 is CASSPAGWDISNQPQHF. CDR3 DNA: TGTGCCAGCTCACCAGCGGGATGGGATATTAGCAATCAGCCCCAGCATTTT. The chain uses TRBV11-2 and TRBJ1-5; D gene uncertain. The CDR3 runs to 17 residues. Germline V lookup: CDR1 SGHAT, CDR2 FQNNGV. With 8 bases removed from V and 0 bases from J, the gap between germline ends came to 20 bases. The entire variable domain, with the rest obtained from reference TRBV11-2 and TRBJ1-5, is as follows: EAGVAQSPRYKIIEKRQSVAFWCNPISGHATLYWYQQILGQGPKLLIQFQNNGVVDDSQLPKDRFSAERLKGVDSTLKIQPAKLEDSAVYLCASSPAGWDISNQPQHFGDGTRLSIL.

This clonotype has at least ten counts. The chain recombines TRBV15 with TRBJ2-5; maybe TRBD1 (6 bases). Trimming removed 2 bases at V and 5 bases at J, with 12 bases between. CDR3 length: 14 residues. Looked up from germline, CDR1 is LNHNV and CDR2 is YYDKDF (reference sequence). This CDR3 is CATSRQGFGETQYF. The DNA of the CDR3 is TGTGCCACCAGCAGACAGGGGTTTGGGGAGACCCAGTACTTC. Drawing the rest from reference TRBV15 and TRBJ2-5, the complete variable domain is DAMVIQNPRYQVTQFGKPVTLSCSQTLNHNVMYWYQQKSSQAPKLLFHYYDKDFNNEADTPDNFQSRRPNTSFCFLDIRSPGLGDTAMYLCATSRQGFGETQYFGPGTRLLVL.

This clonotype was seen only a few times. This sequence joins TRBV5-1 and TRBJ1-1; D is undetermined. The CDR3 runs to 14 residues. V was cut by 0 bases and J by 8 bases, with 14 bases left in between. Germline-derived CDR1 and CDR2 are SGHRS and YFSETQ. CDR3 residues: CASSLDAAWNEAFF. The CDR3 region has the DNA TGCGCCAGCAGCTTGGACGCGGCTTGGAACGAAGCTTTCTTT. Using reference TRBV5-1 and TRBJ1-1 for the parts outside the CDR3, the full variable domain is KAGVTQTPRYLIKTRGQQVTLSCSPISGHRSVSWYQQTPGQGLQFLFEYFSETQRNKGNFPGRFSGRQFSNSRSEMNVSTLELGDSALYLCASSLDAAWNEAFFGQGTRLTVV.

This sequence joins TRBV3-1 and TRBJ1-2; D may be TRBD1 (5 bases). The CDR3 consists of 13 residues. The germline V gene has CDR1 LGHDT and CDR2 YNNKEL (reference sequence). The V and J ends lost 0 bases and 4 bases respectively, with 6 bases between them. The CDR3 coding sequence is TGTGCCAGCAGCCAAGAACAGGTCTATGGCTACACCTTC. Amino acids: CASSQEQVYGYTF.

The chain carries TRBV28 and TRBJ1-4, with D unresolved. From germline, CDR1 is MDHEN and CDR2 SYDVKM. CDR3 length: 13 amino acids. Trimming took off 4 bases at V and 4 bases at J, with 7 bases between the two ends. The chain's CDR3 is CASSWTINEKLFF. In DNA, the CDR3 is TGTGCCAGCAGTTGGACTATTAATGAAAAACTGTTTTTT.

The rearrangement joins TRBV19 to TRBJ1-4; 7 bases agree with TRBD1. Trimming took 3 bases from V and 4 from J; bases not matched to a gene: 5. Germline V lookup: CDR1 LNHDA, CDR2 SQIVND (reference sequence). The CDR3 has 15 residues. The DNA of the CDR3 is TGTGCCAGTAGTATGGCTGGGACAGTTAATGAAAAACTGTTTTTT. The encoded protein is CASSMAGTVNEKLFF. Supplemented by reference TRBV19 and TRBJ1-4, the full variable domain reads DGGITQSPKYLFRKEGQNVTLSCEQNLNHDAMYWYRQDPGQGLRLIYYSQIVNDFQKGDIAEGYSVSREKKESFPLTVTSAQKNPTAFYLCASSMAGTVNEKLFFGSGTQLSVL.

This rearrangement joins TRBV7-9 to TRBJ1-6, with no clear D. The CDR3 contains 17 residues. Trimming removed 3 bases at V and 0 bases at J, with 12 bases between. CDR1 and CDR2 (germline): SEHNR, FQNEAQ (reference sequence). CDR3 DNA: TGTGCCAGCAGCTTGGAGAGAGAGAGCTCCTATAATTCACCCCTCCACTTT. Its protein product is CASSLERESSYNSPLHF.

In this sample, this clonotype turned up a few times. The chain is built from TRBV5-1 and TRBJ1-1; D is undetermined. The CDR3 length is 15 residues. Germline loops: CDR1 SGHRS, CDR2 YFSETQ. V lost 4 bases to trimming and J lost 1 base, with 14 bases between them. In DNA form, the CDR3 reads TGCGCCAGCAGCCAAGGATCCCATACGAACACTGAAGCTTTCTTT. This sequence encodes CASSQGSHTNTEAFF.

This clonotype has at least ten counts. The chain is built from TRBV25-1 and TRBJ1-5; D possibly corresponds to TRBD1 (5 bases). V was cut by 6 bases and J by 4 bases, with 16 bases left in between. Germline assignment: CDR1 MGHDK and CDR2 SYGVNS. This CDR3 comprises 15 residues. As DNA, the CDR3 is TGTGCCAGCAGACCGTCCCGCAGGGCTAATCAGCCCCAGCATTTT. It specifies CASRPSRRANQPQHF.

The rearrangement links TRBV7-9 to TRBJ1-2; D is perhaps TRBD1 (5 bases). Germline V lookup: CDR1 SEHNR, CDR2 FQNEAQ (reference sequence). This CDR3 region has 14 residues. Trimming took off 8 bases at V and 3 bases at J, with 16 bases between the two ends. This CDR3 reads CASGEVGDYYGYTF. In DNA form, the CDR3 reads TGTGCCAGCGGCGAGGTGGGGGATTACTATGGCTACACCTTC.

This chain links TRBV10-3 with TRBJ2-5; 8 nucleotides line up with TRBD1. Germline V gives CDR1 ENHRY, CDR2 SYGVKD. This CDR3 has 15 amino acids. V was clipped by 3 bases and J by 4 bases; unmatched bases: 7. The CDR3 loop is CAISDKGTGGETQYF. The CDR3 bases are TGTGCCATCAGTGATAAGGGGACAGGTGGAGAGACCCAGTACTTC.